Below, 14 T cell receptor beta chains from the same sample are listed, as sequenced in a study of cytomegalovirus exposure and HLA in healthy donors. The study ran its PCR with 60 Vbeta and 13 Jbeta primers. Libraries were prepared by immunoSEQ multiplex PCR; TCRdb keeps only in-frame clonotypes and omits some of them. The sample holds 95,000 to 150,000 clones, roughly 80% seen once. The source material was PBMCs. The receptors here all came from a middle-aged man in good health and CMV-seronegative.

The chain has TRBV19 and TRBJ1-3; no firm D call. Germline CDR1 is LNHDA and CDR2 is SQIVND (reference sequence). Trimming took 5 bases from V and 4 from J, leaving 12 bases between them. This CDR3 is 14 amino acids long. CDR3 DNA sequence: TGTGCCAGTAGTCCCGTCTTATCCGGAAACACCATATATTTT. It is translated as CASSPVLSGNTIYF.

This clone has just one count. This chain links TRBV30 with TRBJ2-5, with TRBD1 matching over 7 bases. The CDR3 is 16 residues long. With 4 bases clipped from V and 5 bases from J, the junction kept 16 bases outside the gene matches. Per germline, CDR1 GTSNPN and CDR2 SVGIG (reference sequence). CDR3 sequence (DNA): TGTGCCTGGATGTTACCCTCCTTGACAGGGCGGGAGACCCAGTACTTC. It encodes CAWMLPSLTGRETQYF.

This clone was seen only a few times. The chain couples TRBV6-1 to TRBJ1-6; a possible D gene is TRBD1 (6 bases). The CDR3 has 14 amino acids. With 6 bases removed from V and 8 bases from J, the gap between germline ends came to 14 bases. Germline values: CDR1 MNHNS, CDR2 SASEGT. CDR3 protein: CASRKTGSHSPLHF. In DNA form, the CDR3 reads TGTGCCAGCAGGAAGACAGGCAGCCATTCACCCCTCCACTTT.

This clone was seen more than once but under ten times. V gene TRBV5-4 combines with J gene TRBJ2-6, with D possibly being TRBD2 (5 bases). Between the trimmed V and J ends, which lost 4 bases and 0 bases, there was a span of 11 bases. The CDR3 contains 16 residues. The germline V gene has CDR1 SGHNT and CDR2 YYREEE (reference sequence). Here the CDR3 DNA reads TGTGCCAGCAGCCCCGGACTGAACTCTGGGGCCAACGTCCTGACTTTC. This codes for CASSPGLNSGANVLTF.

V is TRBV27 and J is TRBJ1-1; D is ambiguous. CDR3 length: 13 amino acids. Trimming shortened V by 6 bases and J by 0 bases, and 8 bases separated the two germline ends. CDR1 MNHEY and CDR2 SMNVEV come from the germline V gene (reference sequence). The CDR3 DNA follows: TGTGCCAGCAGCCGTAATCTGAACACTGAAGCTTTCTTT. It is translated as CASSRNLNTEAFF.

This clone appeared once. The chain links TRBV7-2 to TRBJ2-3; unclear D gene. Germline CDR1 SGHTA, CDR2 FQGNSA. The CDR3 runs to 15 residues. Trimming took 3 bases from V and 2 from J, leaving 12 bases between them. The CDR3 DNA is TGTGCCAGCAGCTTGACGGGTCAGAACACAGATACGCAGTATTTT. Encoded protein: CASSLTGQNTDTQYF.

CDR3 loop: CATSREGLAGGYEQYF. The CDR3, as DNA: TGTGCCACCAGCAGAGAAGGACTAGCGGGAGGTTACGAGCAGTACTTC. The genes are TRBV15 and TRBJ2-7; 14 nucleotides line up with TRBD2. The germline gives CDR1 LNHNV, CDR2 YYDKDF (reference sequence). Germline trimming cut 0 bases from V and 4 bases from J; bases unmatched to any gene: 2. The CDR3 is 16 amino acids.

This clone was seen a handful of times. V usage is TRBV7-6 and J usage is TRBJ1-1; no clear D gene. CDR3 length equals 15 residues. Deletions cut 5 bases from V and 1 base from J, with 14 bases between. CDR1 and CDR2 (germline): SGHVS, FNYEAQ. CDR3 sequence reads: CASSPTTLPNTEAFF. The CDR3 coding sequence is TGTGCCAGCAGCCCTACCACCCTTCCGAACACTGAAGCTTTCTTT.

This clone appeared once. The chain employs TRBV4-1 and TRBJ2-5; 11 nucleotides match TRBD2. Germline values: CDR1 MGHRA, CDR2 YSYEKL. V trimming: 0 bases; J trimming: 3 bases; junction bases outside the gene matches: 12. The length of the CDR3 is 19 residues. This CDR3 reads CASSQDRPTSGNPKETQYF. The CDR3 nucleotides are TGCGCCAGCAGCCAAGATCGCCCGACTAGCGGGAACCCTAAAGAGACCCAGTACTTC.

The chain is built from TRBV6-5 and TRBJ1-5; D is ambiguous. Germline lookup yields CDR1 MNHEY and CDR2 SVGAGI. Deletions cut 6 bases from V and 7 bases from J, with 13 bases between. CDR3 length: 13 residues. DNA for the CDR3: TGTGCCAGCAGAGAGAAGCGGGCACAGCCCCAGCATTTT. This gives the protein CASREKRAQPQHF.

The chain recombines TRBV19 with TRBJ2-2; D might be TRBD2 (6 bases). V was clipped by 7 bases and J by 3 bases, with 9 bases between them. Germline V gives CDR1 LNHDA, CDR2 SQIVND (reference sequence). The CDR3 is made up of 13 amino acids. CDR3 amino acids: CASTREDTGELFF. The CDR3 nucleotides read TGTGCCAGTACCAGGGAGGACACCGGGGAGCTGTTTTTT.

The chain combines TRBV11-2 with TRBJ2-7, with TRBD2 matching over 7 bases. The CDR3 totals 15 residues. V lost 6 bases to trimming and J lost 3 bases; unmatched junction nucleotides: 11. Germline CDR1 SGHAT, CDR2 FQNNGV. DNA for the CDR3: TGTGCCAGCAGGGGCCTTAGGAGGGAGGGCTACGAGCAGTACTTC. It codes for CASRGLRREGYEQYF.

This chain uses TRBV5-1 with TRBJ2-3, with TRBD2 identical over 11 bases. The junction had 3 bases not matched to a gene; V was cut back by 5 bases and J by 1 base. The germline CDR1 and CDR2 sequences are SGHRS and YFSETQ. CDR3 size: 15 residues. CDR3 amino acids: CASRVTSGGTDTQYF. The CDR3 nucleotides read TGCGCCAGCAGGGTGACTAGCGGGGGCACAGATACGCAGTATTTT.

The chain has TRBV6-1 and TRBJ2-3, with TRBD2 matching 11 bases. The CDR3 covers 16 residues. The germline V gene has CDR1 MNHNS and CDR2 SASEGT. With V trimmed by 2 bases and J by 6 bases, 7 bases remained unmatched. As DNA, the CDR3 is TGTGCCAGCAGTGAACTAACTAGCGGGAGAGGTGATACGCAGTATTTT. It specifies CASSELTSGRGDTQYF.